This TCR beta chain was identified during a study of blood T cell repertoires in COVID-19. Study-level information: Spain, Italy and the United States supplied samples that represented acute and convalescent COVID-19. T cells, B-cell-depleted T cells, or PBMCs provided the cDNA or gDNA that served as material.

In this sample, this clone turned up once. In germline, CDR1 is MRHNA, CDR2 SNTAGT. The J segment lost 5 bases and the V segment lost 4 bases, leaving 12 bases of the junction unmatched. There are 16 residues in the CDR3. Enrollment of patients from Seattle took place during active infection, with longitudinal follow-up. As processed by the authors: Scientists estimated how many nucleated cells there were by amplifying reference gene primers. The repertoire was sequenced with immunoSEQ multiplex PCR; TCRdb's copy has only in-frame clones and lacks some. Clone size and V and J calls were adopted from that table, with D and trimming inferred from the DNA. The table shows roughly 240,000 clones, with 85% occurring only once.

What was sequenced was peripheral blood. The sequence was collected from a man aged 50 to 60 with COVID-19, enrolled during active disease. The chain combines TRBV6-4 with TRBJ1-2, with 8 bases lining up with TRBD1. The CDR3 region has the DNA TGTGCCAGCAGTGTCGGTCCCGGGACAGGAATGTATGGCTACACCTTC. It encodes CASSVGPGTGMYGYTF.